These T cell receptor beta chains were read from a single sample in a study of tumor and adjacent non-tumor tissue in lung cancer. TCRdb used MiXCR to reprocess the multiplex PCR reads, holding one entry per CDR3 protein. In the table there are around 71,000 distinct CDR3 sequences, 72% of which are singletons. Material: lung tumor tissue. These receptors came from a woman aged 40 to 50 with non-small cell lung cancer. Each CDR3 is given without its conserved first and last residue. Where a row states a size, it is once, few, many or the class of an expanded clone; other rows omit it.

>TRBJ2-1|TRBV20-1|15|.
STLGPSGSISYNEQI
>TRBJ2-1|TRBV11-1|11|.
ASGLQRGWDQL
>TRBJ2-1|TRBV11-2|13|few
ASSLGSGLVGEQF
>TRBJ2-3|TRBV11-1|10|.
VSSPGGDTQY
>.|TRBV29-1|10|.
SPSFGADAQH
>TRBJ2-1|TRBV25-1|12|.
TSSRSGSYDEQF
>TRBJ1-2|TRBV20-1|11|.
SASTVANYGYT
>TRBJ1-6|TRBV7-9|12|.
ASCIRGTNSPLH
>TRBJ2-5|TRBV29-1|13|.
SAEDITLPQETQY
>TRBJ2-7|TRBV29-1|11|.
NVENSGSYEQY
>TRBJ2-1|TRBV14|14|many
ASSQYRGRGTDEQF
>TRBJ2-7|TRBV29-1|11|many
SVLTGGAYEQY
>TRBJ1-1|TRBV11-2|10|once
ASINSGIEAF
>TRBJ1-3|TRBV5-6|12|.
ASSTGQHGNTIY
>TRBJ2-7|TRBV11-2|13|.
ASSPTQGVPYDQY
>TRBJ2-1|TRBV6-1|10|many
ASTGRYNEQF
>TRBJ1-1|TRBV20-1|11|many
SARGTGETEAF
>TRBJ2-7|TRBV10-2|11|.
DSSTGRGYEQY
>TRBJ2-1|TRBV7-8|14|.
TSNSGLAGGYNEQF
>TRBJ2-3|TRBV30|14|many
AWSLGLAGSTDTQY
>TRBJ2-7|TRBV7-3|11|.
TSSPGPLYEQY
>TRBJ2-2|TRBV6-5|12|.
ASRLAPSTGELF
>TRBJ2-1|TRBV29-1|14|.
SVEAMTSVRGGEKF
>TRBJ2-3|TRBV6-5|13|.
ASRSRGGLRVTQY
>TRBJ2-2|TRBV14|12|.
ASRAGRNTGELF
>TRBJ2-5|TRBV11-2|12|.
TNSSGAFKETQY